In this sample, the clone carrying this TCR beta chain turned up a few times. V gave up 3 bases and J gave up 7 bases; unmatched junction bases: 7. CDR3 length equals 13 residues. Germline V gene lookup returns CDR1 GTSNPN and CDR2 SVGIG (reference sequence). The entry originates in a study of blood T cell repertoires in COVID-19. Overall study context: COVID-19 samples collected from the United States, Italy and Spain covered acute and convalescent phases.

Sequenced by immunoSEQ multiplex PCR; TCRdb stores in-frame clones only, minus some. Among some 220,000 clones listed, over 80% were seen once. The gene calls are TRBV30 and TRBJ1-2; 8 bases align to TRBD1. This clonotype was sampled from a woman between 25 and 40 years old with COVID-19, enrolled during active disease. Input material: peripheral blood. CDR3 DNA: TGTGCCTGGAGCCCTGGACAGGGTCGTGGCTACACCTTC. This codes for CAWSPGQGRGYTF.